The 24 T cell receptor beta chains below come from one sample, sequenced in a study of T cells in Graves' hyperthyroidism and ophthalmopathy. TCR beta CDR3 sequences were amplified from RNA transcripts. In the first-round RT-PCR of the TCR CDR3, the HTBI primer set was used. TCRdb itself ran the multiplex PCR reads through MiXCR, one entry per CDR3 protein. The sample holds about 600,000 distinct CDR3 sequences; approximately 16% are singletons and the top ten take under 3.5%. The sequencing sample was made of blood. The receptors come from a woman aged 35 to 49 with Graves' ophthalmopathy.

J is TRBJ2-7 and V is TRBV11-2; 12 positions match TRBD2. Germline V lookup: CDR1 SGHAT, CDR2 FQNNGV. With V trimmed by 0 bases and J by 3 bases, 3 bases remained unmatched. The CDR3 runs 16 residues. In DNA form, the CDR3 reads TGTGCCAGCAGCTTAGAGGGGACTAGCGGGTACTACGAGCAGTACTTC. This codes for CASSLEGTSGYYEQYF.

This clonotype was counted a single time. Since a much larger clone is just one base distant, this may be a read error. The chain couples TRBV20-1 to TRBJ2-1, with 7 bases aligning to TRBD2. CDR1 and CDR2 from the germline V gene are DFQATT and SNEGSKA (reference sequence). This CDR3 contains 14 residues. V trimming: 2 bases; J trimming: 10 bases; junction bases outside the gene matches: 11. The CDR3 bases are TGCAGTGCTAGAAATTGGAGGGAGGGGTACGAGCAGTTCTTC. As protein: CSARNWREGYEQFF.

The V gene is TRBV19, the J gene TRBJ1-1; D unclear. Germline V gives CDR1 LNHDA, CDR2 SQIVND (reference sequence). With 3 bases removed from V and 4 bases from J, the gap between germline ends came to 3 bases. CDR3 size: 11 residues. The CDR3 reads CASSIFTEAFF. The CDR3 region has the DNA TGTGCCAGTAGTATTTTCACTGAAGCTTTCTTT.

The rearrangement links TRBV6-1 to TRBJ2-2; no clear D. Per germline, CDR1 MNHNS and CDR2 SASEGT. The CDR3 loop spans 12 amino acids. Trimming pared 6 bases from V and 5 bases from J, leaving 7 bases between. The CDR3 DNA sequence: TGTGCCAGCAGATCTATAACCGGGGAGCTGTTTTTT. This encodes CASRSITGELFF.

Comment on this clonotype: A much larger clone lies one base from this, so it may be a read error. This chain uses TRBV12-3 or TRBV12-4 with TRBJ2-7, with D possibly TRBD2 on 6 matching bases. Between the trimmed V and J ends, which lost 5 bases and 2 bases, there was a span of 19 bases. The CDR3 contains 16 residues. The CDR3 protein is CASSPRVLATAYEQYF. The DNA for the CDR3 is TGTGCCAGCAGTCCTAGAGTCCTAGCGACGGCCTACGAGCAGTACTTC.

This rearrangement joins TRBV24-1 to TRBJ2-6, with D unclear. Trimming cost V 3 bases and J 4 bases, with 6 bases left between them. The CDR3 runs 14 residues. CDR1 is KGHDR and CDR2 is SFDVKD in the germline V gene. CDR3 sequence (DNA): TGTGCCACCAGTGATATACGGGGGGCCAACGTCCTGACTTTC. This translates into CATSDIRGANVLTF.

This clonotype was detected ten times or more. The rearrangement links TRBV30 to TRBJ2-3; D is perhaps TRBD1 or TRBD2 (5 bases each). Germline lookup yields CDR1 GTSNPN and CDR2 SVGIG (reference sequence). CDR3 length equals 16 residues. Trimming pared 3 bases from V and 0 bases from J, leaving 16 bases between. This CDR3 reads CAWSQGEARSTDTQYF. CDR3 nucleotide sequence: TGTGCCTGGAGCCAGGGAGAGGCGAGGAGCACAGATACGCAGTATTTT.

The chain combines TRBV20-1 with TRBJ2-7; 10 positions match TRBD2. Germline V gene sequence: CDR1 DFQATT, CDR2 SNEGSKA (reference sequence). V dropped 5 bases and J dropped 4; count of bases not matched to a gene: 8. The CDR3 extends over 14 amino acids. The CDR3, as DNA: TGCAGTGCTCGTGGACTAGCGGTGGGGTACGAGCAGTACTTC. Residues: CSARGLAVGYEQYF.

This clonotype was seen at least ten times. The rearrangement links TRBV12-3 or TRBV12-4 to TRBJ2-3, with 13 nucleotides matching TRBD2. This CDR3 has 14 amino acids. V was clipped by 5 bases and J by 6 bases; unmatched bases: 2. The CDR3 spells CASSTSGGEDTQYF. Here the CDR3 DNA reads TGTGCCAGCAGTACTAGCGGGGGGGAGGATACGCAGTATTTT.

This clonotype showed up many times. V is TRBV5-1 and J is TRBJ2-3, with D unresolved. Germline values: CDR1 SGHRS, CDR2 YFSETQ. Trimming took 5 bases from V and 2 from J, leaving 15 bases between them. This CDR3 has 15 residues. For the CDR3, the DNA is TGCGCCAGCAGTTCCCAGACCGCCCTCACAGATACGCAGTATTTT. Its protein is CASSSQTALTDTQYF.

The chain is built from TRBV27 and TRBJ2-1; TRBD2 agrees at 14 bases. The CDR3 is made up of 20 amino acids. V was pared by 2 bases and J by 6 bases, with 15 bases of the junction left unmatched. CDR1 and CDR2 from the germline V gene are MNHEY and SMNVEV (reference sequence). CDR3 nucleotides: TGTGCCAGCAGTTTACGGGGCCCGACTAGCGGGAGGGCCACGGGCAATGAGCAGTTCTTC. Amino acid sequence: CASSLRGPTSGRATGNEQFF.

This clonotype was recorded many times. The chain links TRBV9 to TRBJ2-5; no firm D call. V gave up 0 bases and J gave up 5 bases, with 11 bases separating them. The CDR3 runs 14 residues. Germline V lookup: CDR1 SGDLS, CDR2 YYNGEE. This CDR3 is CASSVDSHGETQYF. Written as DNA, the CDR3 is TGTGCCAGCAGCGTAGACTCTCACGGGGAGACCCAGTACTTC.

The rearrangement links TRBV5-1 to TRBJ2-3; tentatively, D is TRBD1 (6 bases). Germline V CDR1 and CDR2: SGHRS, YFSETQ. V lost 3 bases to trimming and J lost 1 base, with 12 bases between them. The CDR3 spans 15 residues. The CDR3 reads CASSSQGEGTDTQYF. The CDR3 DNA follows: TGCGCCAGCAGCTCACAGGGAGAAGGCACAGATACGCAGTATTTT.

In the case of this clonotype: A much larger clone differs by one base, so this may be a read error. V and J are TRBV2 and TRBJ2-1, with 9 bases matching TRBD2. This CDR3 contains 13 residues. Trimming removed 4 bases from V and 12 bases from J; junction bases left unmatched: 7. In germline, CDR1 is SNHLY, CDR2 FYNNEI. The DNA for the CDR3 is TGTGCCAGCAGTGGGGCTAGCGGGATGGGGCAGTTCTTC. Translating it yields CASSGASGMGQFF.

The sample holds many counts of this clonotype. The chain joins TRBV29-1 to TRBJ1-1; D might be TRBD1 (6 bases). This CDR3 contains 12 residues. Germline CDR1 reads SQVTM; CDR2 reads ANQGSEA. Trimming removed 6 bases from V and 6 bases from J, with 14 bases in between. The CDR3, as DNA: TGCAGCGTACGCTGGGGGGCACCTGAAGCTTTCTTT. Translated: CSVRWGAPEAFF.

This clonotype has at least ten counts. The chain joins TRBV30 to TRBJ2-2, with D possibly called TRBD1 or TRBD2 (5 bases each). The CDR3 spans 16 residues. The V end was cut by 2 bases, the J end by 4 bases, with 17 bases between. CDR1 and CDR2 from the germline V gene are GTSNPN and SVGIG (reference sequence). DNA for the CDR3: TGTGCCTGGAGTAGCATGGCAGGGACGACCACCGGGGAGCTGTTTTTT. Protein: CAWSSMAGTTTGELFF.

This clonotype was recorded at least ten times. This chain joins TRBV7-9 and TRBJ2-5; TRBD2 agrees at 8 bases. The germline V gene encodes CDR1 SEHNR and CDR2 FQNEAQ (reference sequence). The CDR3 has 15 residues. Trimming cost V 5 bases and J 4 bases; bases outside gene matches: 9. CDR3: CASSPKREWRETQYF. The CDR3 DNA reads TGTGCCAGCAGCCCAAAGCGGGAGTGGCGAGAGACCCAGTACTTC.

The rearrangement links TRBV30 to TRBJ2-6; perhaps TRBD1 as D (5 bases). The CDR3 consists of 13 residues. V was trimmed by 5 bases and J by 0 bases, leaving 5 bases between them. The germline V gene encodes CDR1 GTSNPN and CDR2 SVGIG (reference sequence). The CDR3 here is CAWGHSGANVLTF. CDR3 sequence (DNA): TGTGCCTGGGGACACTCTGGGGCCAACGTCCTGACTTTC.

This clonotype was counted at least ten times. In DNA form, the CDR3 reads TGTGCCAGCAGAAGAGCGGAGTACGCCTACGAGCAGTACTTC. As protein: CASRRAEYAYEQYF. This chain links TRBV28 with TRBJ2-7; possibly TRBD2 for D (5 bases). The CDR3 has 14 amino acids. The germline gives CDR1 MDHEN, CDR2 SYDVKM. V lost 6 bases to trimming and J lost 2 bases, with 14 bases between them.

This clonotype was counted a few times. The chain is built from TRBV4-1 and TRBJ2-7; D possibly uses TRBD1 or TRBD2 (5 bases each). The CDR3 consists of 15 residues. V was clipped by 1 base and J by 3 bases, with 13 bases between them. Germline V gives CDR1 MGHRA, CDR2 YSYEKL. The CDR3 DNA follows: TGCGCCAGCAGCCAAGGCCCGGGACCACACTACGAGCAGTACTTC. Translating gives CASSQGPGPHYEQYF.

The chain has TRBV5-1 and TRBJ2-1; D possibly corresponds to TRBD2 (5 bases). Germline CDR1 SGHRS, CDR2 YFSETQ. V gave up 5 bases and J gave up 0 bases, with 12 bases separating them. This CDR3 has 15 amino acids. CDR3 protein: CASRVGEISYNEQFF. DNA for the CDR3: TGCGCCAGCAGGGTTGGGGAGATCTCCTACAATGAGCAGTTCTTC.

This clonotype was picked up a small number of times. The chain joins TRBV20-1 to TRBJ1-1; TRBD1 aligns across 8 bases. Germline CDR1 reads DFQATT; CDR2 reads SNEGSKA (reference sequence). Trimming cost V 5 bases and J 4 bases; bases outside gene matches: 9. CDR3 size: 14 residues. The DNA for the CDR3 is TGCAGTGCTTCAGGGGGCGGGCAGGCCACTGAAGCTTTCTTT. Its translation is CSASGGGQATEAFF.

DNA of the CDR3: TGTGCCAGCAGTTCACGGGACGCTAGCTCCTACAATGAGCAGTTCTTC. Translating it yields CASSSRDASSYNEQFF. This sequence joins TRBV6-1 and TRBJ2-1; D is tentatively TRBD1 or TRBD2 (5 bases each). CDR3 length equals 16 residues. Trimming cost V 5 bases and J 0 bases, with 14 bases left between them. CDR1 MNHNS and CDR2 SASEGT come from the germline V gene.

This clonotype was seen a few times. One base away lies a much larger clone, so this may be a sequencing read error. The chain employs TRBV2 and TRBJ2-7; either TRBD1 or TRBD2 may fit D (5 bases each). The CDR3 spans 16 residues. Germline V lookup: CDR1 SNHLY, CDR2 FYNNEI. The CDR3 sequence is CASSATTGTATYEQCF. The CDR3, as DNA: TGTGCCAGCAGCGCAACGACTGGGACGGCTACCTACGAGCAGTGCTTC.